A single T cell receptor (beta chain) is shown here with its context. It lacks a known antigen. The input lacks base qualities; no much larger clone sits a single base away. This sample was taken from a study of cytomegalovirus exposure and HLA in healthy donors listed by TCRdb under 2017. The study in broad terms: An earlier analysis of a few hundred of the donors reported about 280 Gb of sequence data and some 110 million unique TCR beta sequences obtained from some 200 million T cells. An early release covering roughly 600 HLA-typed donors comprised 300 to 350 gigabases of sequencing data and tens of millions of unique TCR sequences. Among the roughly 430 genotyped donors, 81% belonged to the genetic ancestry cluster associated with self-reported Caucasian donors. The study aimed to test whether signatures of past pathogen exposure could be identified by cataloging public T cell receptors. The study profiled the T cell repertoires of hundreds of subjects by immunosequencing and related them to cytomegalovirus serostatus. A separate validation cohort of roughly 110 different subjects was used in addition to the roughly 620-subject first cohort. The study combined high-throughput TCR immunosequencing, statistical association of individual TCRs with disease status, and machine learning to predict cytomegalovirus infection status. A later analysis re-examined previously published TCR beta repertoires from just over 650 donors and added high-resolution HLA genotyping to investigate patterns of TCR occurrence. Rather than using new phenotypic data, the later analysis identified candidate immune exposures from TCR beta sequences and from how often those sequences occurred across donors. An earlier analysis of 450 to 750 of the donors used high-throughput TCR beta sequencing to judge whether each TCR beta V gene segment behaved as functional or pseudogenic. Donor age, sex, ethnicity and CMV serostatus were collected together with the repertoire data. A later genetic analysis used genome-wide SNP genotypes for about three fifths of the 666 donors, treating that subset as a discovery cohort. Every discovery cohort repertoire had been produced on one sequencing platform. Class I and class II HLA loci were covered by the typing at four-digit resolution. Typing coverage differed by locus: A, B, C, DRB1 and DQB1 were typed in roughly 620-630 donors, DQA1 in approximately 520, DPA1 in over 600, and DPB1 in 450 to 480. Because of strong linkage in the cohort, five DR-DQ haplotypes were treated as single units for association and clustering. Across approximately 400 genotyped donors of the cohort, an average of roughly 230,000 unique TCR beta nucleotide sequences per donor were sequenced, and around 20% of those sequences were non-productive. Here is what the overall study found, with its caveats: Most CMV-associated TCR beta chains appeared to be HLA-restricted in a later analysis, and the HLA associations seemed to be driven largely by CMV exposure. A cluster of highly shared sequence variants was judged likely to represent a technical artifact of the sequencing pipeline. Cytomegalovirus status was reported to be diagnosed by the classifier with high specificity and sensitivity in both the original and validation cohorts. In a later genetic analysis, fewer N-insertions in productive TCRs were reported among donors in an Asian-associated ancestry cluster than the roughly 700-donor mean. Because counts were too low, roughly 17 rarely observed V segments, including chromosome 9 orphons, were left out of the earlier analysis of some 600 of the donors. The authors suggested that the approach could potentially be extended to other disease states and immunological phenotypes. Specific HLA alleles were associated with around 18,000 TCR beta sequences at a false discovery rate of 0.05 in a later analysis. Strong co-occurrence of HLA alleles, especially DR and DQ, made assigning TCR associations to individual alleles difficult. The study listed 150 to 200 TCR beta chains as associated with cytomegalovirus. The presence/absence analyses assumed that sequencing depth was roughly uniform across donors, and that assumption may not be true. According to a later analysis, TCR association rates differed among HLA loci, with DRB1 alleles showing the most associated TCRs and HLA-C alleles showing the fewest. Most TCR sequences were observed very rarely across donors, whereas some public TCRs were present in many individuals. CMV serostatus was the only immune exposure information available for the cohort. Because some donors lacked HLA typing at each locus, the association tests relied only on the typed subset. In this cohort, only TCR beta chains were sequenced, and detectable features were limited by the absence of alpha or paired-chain data. A few of the identified cytomegalovirus-associated TCR beta chains were confirmed in vitro to be specific for cytomegalovirus antigens. In an earlier analysis of approximately 590 of the donors, most TCR beta V segments were observed in productive rearrangements about 87% or about 30% of the time, broadly matching IMGT annotations. The 87-base-pair reads could not distinguish some IMGT-functional V segments, including TRBV6-2 and TRBV6-3, so those segments were excluded. Correlated functional status among segregating V segments might be attributable to linkage disequilibrium, but an unknown experimental factor could not be ruled out. A later genetic analysis associated a missense DCLRE1C variant with V-gene and J-gene trimming of TCR beta chains, and an independent cohort replicated the association. A further reported finding was that TCR beta sequences accurately predicted the HLA-A and HLA-B alleles for most subjects in the first cohort. In a later analysis, HLA-associated TCR beta chains showed more clonal expansion and lower generation probabilities than non-associated chains that were equally common. In a later analysis, several top co-occurrence clusters were reported to appear linked to parvovirus B19, influenza, CMV and Epstein-Barr virus.

The cohort was made up of under 800 healthy bone marrow donors. All cohort members were sampled while nominally healthy, although unrecorded immune exposures were likely present. The donor tested CMV seronegative, placing the donor among the 352 seronegative members of the cohort. Every donor gave a peripheral blood sample, and the peripheral blood mononuclear cells from that sample were used for TCR beta sequencing. Genomic DNA was extracted from the blood cell samples with the Qiagen DNeasy Blood Extraction Kit. The protocol used for the library was the immunoSEQ multiplex PCR assay. For the multiplex PCR, a mixture combining 60 forward primers for TCR Vbeta segments and 13 reverse primers for TCR Jbeta segments was used. A multiplex PCR assay on genomic DNA amplified the CDR3 region of rearranged TCR beta genes. On the Illumina HiSeq System, the amplified TCR beta libraries were sequenced as 87-base-pair reads. Per the source publication's procedure: Across the 500 to 700 repertoires, a later analysis counted 80 million or so unique TCR beta chains, around 11 million of which were shared by at least two donors. To remove PCR and sequencing errors, raw reads were error-corrected and collapsed into unique sequences using a nearest-neighbor algorithm that merged closely related sequences. V, D and J gene segments were assigned by aligning CDR3 sequences to IMGT reference sequences. For a sequence to be retained, at least a six-nucleotide match to both a V gene segment and a J gene segment was required. A rearrangement was called productive if the CDR3 had no stop codons and remained in frame with V and J, and every other rearrangement was called non-productive. Following IMGT convention, CDR3 was defined as the stretch from the second conserved V-encoded cysteine up to the conserved J-encoded phenylalanine. In an earlier analysis of more than 550 of the donors, sequences lacking an unambiguous match to a single V gene segment were excluded. An earlier analysis of 587 of the donors classified V segments as functional when productive rearrangements were above 56.7% and as segregating when the standard deviation between donors was above 5%. A statistical classification framework was built for diagnosing cytomegalovirus status from the catalog of TCR beta chain sequences. V and J gene assignment, in a later analysis, came from comparing TCR nucleotide sequences with IMGT/GENE-DB human TR gene sequences. A later analysis assigned CDR3 sequences and most-parsimonious VDJ recombination scenarios with the TCRdist pipeline. In a later analysis, each TCR beta chain was defined by its CDR3 amino acid sequence together with its V-gene family, and reads without a unique V-gene family were excluded. In a later analysis, a few hundred highly shared, low-generation-probability nucleotide sequences were removed to address suspected cross-contamination and a sequencing artifact. A later analysis calculated a clonal expansion index for each public chain from normalized within-repertoire ranks of inferred template counts. In a later analysis, generation probabilities were computed with a VDJ recombination model fitted to out-of-frame rearrangements, and the resulting probabilities were checked against IGoR. Hypergeometric tests were used in a later analysis to score TCR-TCR, TCR-HLA and TCR-CMV co-occurrence, with a repertoire-size bias correction applied to the TCR pairs. To estimate false discovery rates, a later analysis permuted the HLA or CMV assignments 20 times. In a later analysis, co-occurring TCRs were grouped with DBSCAN, and TCRdist sequence similarity was added when clustering was performed within HLA-allele-positive subsets. Repertoires with fewer than 30,000 or more than 120,000 public chains, plus five repertoires with anomalous nucleotide sharing, were excluded from co-occurrence clustering. Imported from immuneACCESS, the table was reduced by TCRdb to in-frame sequences with V and J called. These copies leave out some clones; in studies compared against another copy, an unresolved V gene accounts for under half, and the cause of the remainder is not known. V and J calls and clone size are copied from that table; D and trimming were computed from the DNA. The sample profile shows roughly 100,000 clones; around 80% of them were found once. Approximately 2.8% of the sample is taken by the ten largest.

Spanning cysteine to phenylalanine, the CDR3 consists of 12 amino acids. CDR3 DNA is the only sequence kept; it has 36 bases, read in frame from the first base. V and J are truncated by 5 bases and 1 base respectively, leaving an intervening sequence of 3 bases. Looking up the germline V gene (reference sequence) yields CDR1 MNHEY and CDR2 SMNVEV. Sequenced input: PBMCs. This TCR was recovered from a woman aged 35 to 49 in good health and CMV-seronegative. The chain is encoded by TRBV27 joined to TRBJ2-1; the D gene lacks a confident call. The CDR3 loop reads CASSPSYNEQFF. The DNA sequence reads TGTGCCAGCAGTCCATCCTACAATGAGCAGTTCTTC.